This T cell receptor beta chain derives from a study of T cell repertoires in cytomegalovirus infection. Study details: Public TCR beta signatures indicated both CMV infection and matching HLA type. Study-level points and caveats: Individuals carrying CMV plus the relevant HLA were identified by cumulative frequency of public TCR beta families. Ex vivo, HLA-C-restricted CMV-specific TCR beta clonotypes prevailed over the rest of the response.

This clonotype was detected a few times. Antigen: not known. TCRdb re-called the reads with MiXCR, one entry per CDR3 protein. Here the sample spans under 300,000 distinct CDR3 sequences, about 18% being singletons. The CDR3 consists of 15 residues. Germline CDR1 reads SQVTM; CDR2 reads ANQGSEA. With 6 bases removed from V and 0 bases from J, the gap between germline ends came to 15 bases. The sample comprised CD8+ T cells from PBMCs. The sequence was obtained from a human donor in good health (CMV status not recorded). Some clones in this sample may be carry-over from other donors' samples. The rearrangement uses TRBV29-1 and TRBJ2-1; D perhaps matches TRBD2 (7 bases). CDR3 region: CSVGRGGGSYNEQFF. The CDR3 DNA sequence: TGCAGCGTCGGAAGGGGGGGGGGCTCCTACAATGAGCAGTTCTTC.